This T cell receptor (beta chain) was recorded in a study of T cell responses to AZD1222 COVID-19 vaccine (dated by TCRdb to about 2021). A note on the overall study: Because spike-specific TCR depth and breadth did not differ between the two schedules, AZD1222 recipients who got a second dose at roughly 4 weeks were pooled with those who got a second dose at roughly 12 weeks. Trial participants were enrolled by age into subgroups of 18-55, 56-69 and 70-plus years, and around 150, 28 and 57 TCR-sequenced participants, respectively, were included in these subgroups. TCR sequencing was performed for about 250 trial participants, of whom 200 to 220 were given two doses of AZD1222 and some 26 were given two doses of MenACWY control vaccine.

The sample's time point label is to be understood as: baseline before first vaccination. Samples from vaccinated people were obtained from the UK trials COV001 and COV002, which included a single-blind randomized controlled phase 2/3 trial of AZD1222 (ChAdOx1 nCoV-19) in healthy adults. For TCRbeta chain sequencing, PBMC samples from trial participants were taken at day 0 and at day 28 after the second dose. Trimming removed 3 bases from V and 11 bases from J, leaving 10 bases between the germline ends. Its CDR3 holds 11 amino acids, cysteine through phenylalanine. Here the CDR3 DNA is all that survives: 33 bases in frame from base 1. What the research found in general, with its limitations: Because no day 14 peak-response samples were available, the repertoires could be characterized only after the peak T cell response. Epitopes outside the regions mutated in the B.1.351 and B.1.1.7 variants were reportedly recognized by nearly half of the unique spike-specific TCRs. In the small 56-69-year group, the increase in depth fell short of significance, most likely because of low power. Conclusions about previously exposed vaccinees are limited, since just a handful of AZD1222 recipients were seropositive for SARS-CoV-2 at baseline. Participants were mostly white British and included more females than males, and it was suggested by the authors that clonal diversity may have been underestimated. Vaccine-associated CD4 TCRs spanned the whole spike protein, with dominant responses in regions 160-218 and 743-854. After two AZD1222 doses, spike-specific TCR breadth and depth were significantly higher than at day 0 and than in MenACWY recipients.

The CDR3 regions of human TCRbeta chains were subjected to immunosequencing. The original pipeline was this. Repertoire TCRs were checked for matches against a reference library of SARS-CoV-2-specific TCRs that had been generated using the MIRA antigen-specificity platform. Breadth was defined as the fraction of unique TCRs that were SARS-CoV-2-associated. Depth was defined as the fraction of total T cells that were SARS-CoV-2-associated. Using the MIRA data, every spike-specific TCR was mapped to the spike region that the TCR reacted to and assigned to either a CD4 or a CD8 class. Log10-transformed breadth and depth values were compared by one-way ANOVA with Sidak's multiple comparisons tests. This immuneACCESS table, as held by TCRdb, lists in-frame sequences with V and J called but not all clones. Of the missing ones, under half trace to an unresolved V gene in checked studies; the others have no known cause. From that table come the V and J calls and clone size; the DNA was used to work out D and trimming. Here the sample has some 130,000 clones; 91% occur a single time. 2.5% to 3.5% of the sample is taken by the ten largest.

A remark on this clone: The antigen it recognizes is unknown. Per-nucleotide qualities are absent, and no much larger clonotype sits a single base away.

The sample in question was peripheral blood, obtained on day 0 of AZD1222 vaccination. The chain couples TRBV12-3 or TRBV12-4 to TRBJ1-1; matching of 6 bases hints at TRBD1 as the D gene. This clonotype originated in an adult in good health. The CDR3 region has the sequence CASSFNREAFF. The DNA sequence follows: TGTGCCAGCAGTTTTAACAGGGAGGCTTTCTTT.